One T cell receptor beta chain is described in this entry. No cognate antigen has been identified for it. Base quality data are lacking; no much larger clone is found one base away. The sample originates from a study of blood T cell repertoires in COVID-19 (TCRdb year 2020). With regard to the full study: Samples from collaborators originated in the United States, Italy and Spain and spanned both the acute and convalescent phases of COVID-19. Subjects who had been exposed to COVID-19, were actively infected with it, or had recovered from it provided the deeply sampled blood TCRbeta repertoires that made up the dataset. The repertoires were released in a freely available public database intended as a resource for research on the immune response to SARS-CoV-2. The prospective study material was composed of cDNA or gDNA derived from T cells, B-cell-depleted T cells, or PBMCs. Sample metadata almost always included a de-identified subject ID, COVID-19 status, age in years and sex. Where HLA class I and class II types were available, the types were taken from metadata supplied by the sample provider, not from assay-based typing. Samples came from the ongoing ImmuneRACE study (first 160 participants) plus 1,254 subjects from 6 global collaborators.

General findings and caveats noted by the study authors: The quantity of clinical and demographic metadata differed by source and by participant and was supplied without curation.

The collaborating institutions used their own protocols to collect whole blood in K2EDTA tubes. For TCRbeta analysis, collaborators shipped samples as frozen whole blood, isolated PBMCs, or DNA extracted from either of those sample types. TCRbeta CDR3 regions were amplified from genomic DNA using the immunoSEQ Assay, a bias-controlled multiplex PCR. Regarding the original processing steps: The number of nucleated cells in each sample was estimated from the amplification of reference gene primers within the assay. To quantify the absolute abundance of each unique TCRbeta CDR3 rearrangement, sequence reads were collapsed and filtered. For each sample, productive Simpson clonality was calculated as the square root of Simpson's diversity index over productive rearrangements. TCRdb's version of the immuneACCESS table is confined to in-frame rearrangements and falls short of the full clone set. An unresolved V gene accounts for under half of the shortfall where checked; the remainder is of unknown origin. V and J calls plus clone size are reproduced from that table; the DNA served to infer D and trimming. The sample table contains 70,000 to 95,000 clones; only one count was recorded for 89% of them. Clones ranked in the top ten supply roughly 5.2% of the sample.

The sequence was obtained from a woman older than 75 with active COVID-19. Sequencing was performed on peripheral blood.

CDR3 protein: CARLFPGNQPQHF. The nucleotide sequence reads TGTGCCCGGCTGTTCCCAGGAAATCAGCCCCAGCATTTT. The chain is made from TRBV12-1 and TRBJ1-5; the D call TRBD1 from the table was never checked on the DNA. TRBV12-1 represents a pseudogene. From cysteine to phenylalanine, the CDR3 is 13 amino acids long. Just the 39-base CDR3 DNA is kept, in frame starting at base 1.